The clone carrying this TCR beta chain was recorded at least ten times. Its specificity is not known. The record originates from a study of T cells in Graves' hyperthyroidism and ophthalmopathy. Overall study: The blood sample was taken at first diagnosis, before treatment began. Overall study results and limits: Ophthalmopathy was model-predicted a median roughly 6.3 months pre-onset. Most thyroid clonotypes expanded above 0.001 were also detected in blood.

Using RNA transcripts as the source, TCR beta CDR3 regions were amplified. Carried out on the TCR CDR3, a first-round RT-PCR used the HTBI primer set. Via MiXCR, TCRdb re-called the multiplex PCR reads, giving one row per CDR3 protein. The table includes 250,000 to 300,000 distinct CDR3 sequences, around 19% detected once. V was cut by 2 bases and J by 7 bases, with 9 bases left in between. Germline V lookup: CDR1 SGHTA, CDR2 FQGTGA. The CDR3 totals 13 residues. The sequenced sample was blood. The TCR comes from a man between 45 and 60 years old with Graves' ophthalmopathy. The genes are TRBV7-3 and TRBJ2-1; a weak D match, TRBD2 (6 bases). The CDR3 loop reads CASSLVGGNEQFF. The CDR3 nucleotides read TGTGCCAGCAGCTTAGTTGGAGGGAATGAGCAGTTCTTC.